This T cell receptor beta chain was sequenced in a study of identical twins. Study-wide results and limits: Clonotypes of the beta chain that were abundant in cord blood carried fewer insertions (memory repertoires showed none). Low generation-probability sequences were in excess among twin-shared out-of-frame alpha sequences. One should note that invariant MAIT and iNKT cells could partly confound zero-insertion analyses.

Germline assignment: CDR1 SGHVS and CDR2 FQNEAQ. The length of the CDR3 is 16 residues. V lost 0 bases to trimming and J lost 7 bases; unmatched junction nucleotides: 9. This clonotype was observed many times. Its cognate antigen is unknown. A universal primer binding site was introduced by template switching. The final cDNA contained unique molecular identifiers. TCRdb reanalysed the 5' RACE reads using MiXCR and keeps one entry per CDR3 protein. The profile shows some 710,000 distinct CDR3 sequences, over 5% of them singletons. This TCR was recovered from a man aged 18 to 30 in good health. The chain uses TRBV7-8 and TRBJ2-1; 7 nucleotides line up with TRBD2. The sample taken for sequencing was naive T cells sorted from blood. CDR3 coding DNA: TGTGCCAGCAGCTTAGCGTTTGCGGGAGCGGGGAATGAGCAGTTCTTC. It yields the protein CASSLAFAGAGNEQFF.